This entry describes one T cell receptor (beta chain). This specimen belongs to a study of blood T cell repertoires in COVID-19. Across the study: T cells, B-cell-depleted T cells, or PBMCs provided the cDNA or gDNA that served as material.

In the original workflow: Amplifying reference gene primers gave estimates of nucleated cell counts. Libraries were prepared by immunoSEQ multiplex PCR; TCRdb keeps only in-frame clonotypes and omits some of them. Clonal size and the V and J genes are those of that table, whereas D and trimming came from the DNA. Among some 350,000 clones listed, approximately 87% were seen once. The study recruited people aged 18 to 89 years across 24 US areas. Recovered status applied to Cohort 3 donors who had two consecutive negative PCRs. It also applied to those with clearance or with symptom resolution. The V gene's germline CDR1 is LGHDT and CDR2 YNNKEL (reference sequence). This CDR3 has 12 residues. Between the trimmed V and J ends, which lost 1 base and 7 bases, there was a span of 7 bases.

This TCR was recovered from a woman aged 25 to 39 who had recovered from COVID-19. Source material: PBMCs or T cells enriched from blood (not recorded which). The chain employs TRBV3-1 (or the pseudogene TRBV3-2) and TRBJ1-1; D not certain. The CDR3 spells CASSQGAGEAFF. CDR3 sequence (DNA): TGTGCCAGCAGCCAAGGGGCAGGTGAAGCTTTCTTT.